This T cell receptor beta chain stems from a study of blood T cell repertoires in COVID-19. About the research overall: Donors in the United States, Italy and Spain gave samples during acute or convalescent COVID-19.

The germline V gene has CDR1 SEHNR and CDR2 FQNEAQ (reference sequence). Trimming took 4 bases from V and 7 from J; bases not matched to a gene: 4. The CDR3 is made up of 15 amino acids. The repertoire was sequenced with immunoSEQ multiplex PCR; TCRdb's copy has only in-frame clones and lacks some. The sample yields approximately 150,000 clones, approximately 79% seen once. The receptor comes from a woman in her sixties with COVID-19, enrolled during active disease. Sequenced sample: peripheral blood. The J gene is TRBJ2-3, the V gene TRBV7-9, with 14 positions matching TRBD2. For the CDR3, the DNA is TGTGCCAGCAGCTCGACTAGCGGGGGGGCACATACGCAGTATTTT. Amino acid sequence: CASSSTSGGAHTQYF. Based on the CDR3 plus reference TRBV7-9 and TRBJ2-3, the full variable domain is DTGVSQNPRHKITKRGQNVTFRCDPISEHNRLYWYRQTLGQGPEFLTYFQNEAQLEKSRLLSDRFSAERPKGSFSTLEIQRTEQGDSAMYLCASSSTSGGAHTQYFGPGTRLTVL.